This T cell receptor (beta chain) was retrieved from a study of blood T cell repertoires in COVID-19. Study summary: PBMCs, B-cell-depleted T cells, or T cells were the source of the cDNA or gDNA that made up the material.

Clones were sequenced by immunoSEQ multiplex PCR, and TCRdb holds only the in-frame ones, with some missing. The data show 400,000 to 550,000 clones, with roughly 89% seen just once and more than 4% held by the top ten. The specimen sequenced was peripheral blood. The TCR was taken from a woman aged 25 to 39 with acute or convalescent COVID-19.

CDR3 in amino acids: CASSPPDNSSYEQYF. CDR3 nucleotide sequence: TGTGCCAGCTCACCACCGGACAACAGCTCCTACGAGCAGTACTTC. V is TRBV18 and J is TRBJ2-7, with TRBD1 as a possible D gene (5 bases). CDR1 KGHSH and CDR2 LQKENI come from the germline V gene. CDR3 length: 15 amino acids. The V gene lost 0 bases and the J gene lost 0 bases, with 9 bases spanning the gap.